What follows are 27 T cell receptor beta chains derived from one specimen sequenced in a study of regulatory T cells in long-lasting Graves disease listed by TCRdb under 2021. The time point label for this specimen denotes: newly diagnosed GD, antithyroid drugs for less than 3 months. RNA was extracted from PBMCs in TRIzol for both TCR sequencing and RNA sequencing. Libraries were built with multiplex PCR. TCRdb records Illumina HiSeq 4000 as the sequencer. To build TCR beta libraries, CDR3 regions were amplified by Arm-PCR using iRepertoire HTBI primers. The public sequencing data were trimmed at Q25 with fastp and processed into clonotypes with MiXCR by TCRdb, which kept only in-frame beta chains. Each CDR3 protein gets just one entry, which takes the most common genes and DNA from the rows behind it. Across this sample there are a few hundred thousand distinct CDR3 sequences, with roughly 20% seen only once. About 12% of the sample lies in the top ten.

These sequences were also reported in another study, on T cells in Graves' hyperthyroidism and ophthalmopathy.

The sample was peripheral blood mononuclear cells (PBMCs), taken at new diagnosis, from a patient treated with antithyroid drugs. Receptors originate from a woman between 25 and 40 years old with Graves disease. Donor details come from another sample of the same person, matched by shared clones.

This chain joins TRBV11-2 and TRBJ2-2; 7 positions match TRBD1. With 4 bases clipped from V and 2 bases from J, the junction kept 10 bases outside the gene matches. CDR1 is SGHAT and CDR2 is FQNNGV in the germline V gene. CDR3 size: 17 residues. CDR3 loop: CASSYPPGQHNTGELFF. The CDR3 DNA reads as TGTGCCAGCAGCTATCCCCCGGGACAGCATAACACCGGGGAGCTGTTTTTT.

This clonotype was detected many times. V gene TRBV3-1 combines with J gene TRBJ1-1; tentatively, D is TRBD1 (5 bases). Trimming shortened V by 1 base and J by 4 bases, and 19 bases separated the two germline ends. The CDR3 has 17 amino acids. Germline V lookup: CDR1 LGHDT, CDR2 YNNKEL (reference sequence). CDR3 sequence: CASSQVARGPMSTEAFF. The CDR3 nucleotides are TGTGCCAGCAGCCAAGTGGCGCGGGGCCCGATGAGCACTGAAGCTTTCTTT.

The V gene is TRBV2, the J gene TRBJ1-2, with D unresolved. Trimming took 2 bases from V and 0 from J, leaving 7 bases between them. The CDR3 sequence is 14 residues long. Germline assignment: CDR1 SNHLY and CDR2 FYNNEI. The CDR3 DNA follows: TGTGCCAGCAGTGAACGTGCTTCTAACTATGGCTACACCTTC. As protein: CASSERASNYGYTF.

This chain joins TRBV28 and TRBJ1-1; D may be TRBD1 (6 bases). Germline CDR1 reads MDHEN; CDR2 reads SYDVKM. CDR3 length: 15 amino acids. The germline V and J ends were trimmed by 3 bases and 3 bases, with 14 bases remaining between them. CDR3 region: CASSLTKGGYTEAFF. In DNA form, the CDR3 reads TGTGCCAGCAGTTTGACGAAGGGGGGATACACTGAAGCTTTCTTT.

This clonotype showed up many times. This rearrangement joins TRBV29-1 to TRBJ1-2, with 7 bases that match TRBD1. The CDR3 covers 15 residues. CDR1 and CDR2 (germline): SQVTM, ANQGSEA. Germline trimming cut 6 bases from V and 4 bases from J; bases unmatched to any gene: 14. The CDR3 nucleotides read TGCAGCGTCGGGGGGGACAGCAAAGATTCCTATGGCTACACCTTC. Its translation: CSVGGDSKDSYGYTF.

This clonotype was detected ten times or more. V is TRBV19 and J is TRBJ1-5; D is ambiguous. The CDR3 runs to 15 residues. Trimming left V 3 bases short and J 0 bases short, with 9 bases between. In germline, CDR1 is LNHDA, CDR2 SQIVND (reference sequence). CDR3: CASSIGQTSNQPQHF. CDR3 nucleotides: TGTGCCAGTAGTATTGGGCAGACTAGCAATCAGCCCCAGCATTTT.

In its sample, this clonotype was seen many times. The chain joins TRBV6-9 to TRBJ2-3, with 8 bases identical to TRBD1. Germline lookup yields CDR1 MNHGY and CDR2 SVAAGI. V was clipped by 3 bases and J by 3 bases; unmatched bases: 8. This CDR3 spans 16 amino acids. CDR3 amino acids: CASSYFSGTGTDTQYF. CDR3 DNA: TGTGCCAGCAGTTACTTTTCTGGGACAGGTACAGATACGCAGTATTTT.

With regard to this clonotype: A much more abundant neighbour one base away suggests this may be a read error. The J gene is TRBJ1-1, the V gene TRBV13; D remains unclear. The germline V gene encodes CDR1 PRHDT and CDR2 FYEKMQ (reference sequence). CDR3 size: 14 residues. DNA for the CDR3: TGTGCCAGCAGCTTAACAGACATGAACGCTGAAGCTTTCTTT. Translated, it gives CASSLTDMNAEAFF.

Comments on this clonotype: This likely stems from a read error, as it lies one base from a far larger clone. The V call is TRBV6-9, the J call TRBJ1-2; the D gene is possibly TRBD1 (5 bases). CDR3 length equals 14 residues. CDR1 is MNHGY and CDR2 is SVAAGI in the germline V gene. CDR3 nucleotide sequence: TGTGCCAGCAGTTCCCTGGGGACCGTCTATGACTACACCTTC. This encodes CASSSLGTVYDYTF.

This clonotype was seen repeatedly, ten times or more. The CDR3 nucleotides read TGTGCCAGCAGTTCAGGACTGAGAATCTCTGGGGCCAACGTCCTGACTTTC. Translating gives CASSSGLRISGANVLTF. The chain couples TRBV12-3 or TRBV12-4 to TRBJ2-6; possibly TRBD2 for D (5 bases). The V gene lost 4 bases and the J gene lost 0 bases, with 13 bases spanning the gap. There are 17 residues in the CDR3.

The gene calls are TRBV2 and TRBJ1-5; D is uncertain. Per germline, CDR1 SNHLY and CDR2 FYNNEI. The CDR3 consists of 13 residues. V was clipped by 5 bases and J by 7 bases, with 12 bases between them. CDR3 sequence: CASSTQTGQPQHF. As DNA, the CDR3 is TGTGCCAGCAGTACCCAGACTGGACAGCCCCAGCATTTT.

The chain couples TRBV6-1 to TRBJ2-7, with 8 bases matching TRBD2. CDR1 MNHNS and CDR2 SASEGT come from the germline V gene. The CDR3 is 14 residues long. V gave up 0 bases and J gave up 8 bases; unmatched junction bases: 6. CDR3 region: CASSEAERGGKQYF. As DNA, the CDR3 is TGTGCCAGCAGTGAAGCGGAACGGGGGGGTAAGCAGTACTTC.

This clonotype came up many times. The chain uses TRBV28 and TRBJ2-7; TRBD2 aligns across 9 bases. Losses at the gene ends were 6 bases for V and 3 bases for J; bases not matched to a gene: 9. The germline V gene encodes CDR1 MDHEN and CDR2 SYDVKM. The CDR3 length is 15 residues. As DNA, the CDR3 is TGTGCCAGCAGCTTAAGAGCGGGGGGCGTCTACGAGCAGTACTTC. Its translation: CASSLRAGGVYEQYF.

This clonotype has at least ten counts. The V gene is TRBV9, the J gene TRBJ2-3, with 10 bases lining up with TRBD2. CDR1 is SGDLS, CDR2 YYNGEE, per germline. This CDR3 comprises 16 residues. The junction had 3 bases not matched to a gene; V was cut back by 0 bases and J by 2 bases. This CDR3 reads CASSVGTSGLTDTQYF. For the CDR3, the DNA is TGTGCCAGCAGCGTAGGGACTAGCGGACTCACAGATACGCAGTATTTT.

This clonotype was seen a handful of times. The V call is TRBV27, the J call TRBJ1-1; 8 bases map to TRBD1. CDR1 and CDR2 from the germline V gene are MNHEY and SMNVEV (reference sequence). V trimming: 5 bases; J trimming: 3 bases; junction bases outside the gene matches: 8. The CDR3 spans 15 residues. The CDR3: CASSRQTTGDTEAFF. The CDR3 DNA reads as TGTGCCAGCAGTCGACAGACGACAGGGGACACTGAAGCTTTCTTT.

This rearrangement joins TRBV12-3 or TRBV12-4 to TRBJ2-3; TRBD2 might be the D (5 bases). V lost 5 bases to trimming and J lost 4 bases, with 16 bases between them. The CDR3 spans 15 residues. CDR3 amino acids: CASSPRGYRADTQYF. The CDR3 DNA sequence: TGTGCCAGCAGTCCGAGAGGGTACCGGGCAGATACGCAGTATTTT.

This clonotype came up many times. This sequence joins TRBV12-3 or TRBV12-4 and TRBJ2-5, with D tentatively TRBD2 (7 bases). V was shortened by 3 bases and J by 4 bases, with 18 bases between the two germline ends. This CDR3 spans 16 amino acids. The DNA of the CDR3 is TGTGCCAGCAGTTTTCAGTCGGGGGGCGGGAGAGAGACCCAGTACTTC. It yields the protein CASSFQSGGGRETQYF.

The gene calls are TRBV20-1 and TRBJ2-3, with 12 bases fitting TRBD2. Germline CDR1 is DFQATT and CDR2 is SNEGSKA (reference sequence). With 0 bases clipped from V and 11 bases from J, the junction kept 9 bases outside the gene matches. The CDR3 extends over 15 amino acids. CDR3 sequence (DNA): TGCAGTGCTAGAGATGAAACTAGCGGGGGGATGGGGCAGTATTTT. It codes for CSARDETSGGMGQYF.

The rearrangement joins TRBV12-3 or TRBV12-4 to TRBJ2-7; tentatively, D is TRBD1 (6 bases). V gave up 6 bases and J gave up 6 bases, with 15 bases separating them. This CDR3 is built from 13 residues. CDR3: CASSSGTPGEQYF. The CDR3 DNA reads as TGTGCCAGCAGCTCCGGGACACCGGGCGAGCAGTACTTC.

This clonotype was found many times. The J gene is TRBJ2-3, the V gene TRBV6-1; 7 positions agree with TRBD1. There are 15 residues in the CDR3. Germline V gene lookup returns CDR1 MNHNS and CDR2 SASEGT. V shed 3 bases, J shed 5 bases, and the junction held 8 bases outside the gene matches. The CDR3 DNA is TGTGCCAGCAGTGAGAGACAGGGTGGGAAAGATACGCAGTATTTT. It yields the protein CASSERQGGKDTQYF.

This clonotype has a handful of counts. V is TRBV28 and J is TRBJ1-2, with 7 positions matching TRBD1. The CDR3 runs to 13 residues. The germline V gene has CDR1 MDHEN and CDR2 SYDVKM. Unmatched junction bases numbered 8, after V lost 6 bases and J lost 7 bases. The CDR3 protein is CASRSDRVSGYTF. For the CDR3, the DNA is TGTGCCAGCAGGAGCGACAGGGTCAGTGGCTACACCTTC.

This clonotype was observed at least ten times. The rearrangement links TRBV30 to TRBJ2-7; 10 bases are a match to TRBD2. The ends lost 2 bases at V and 6 bases at J; junction bases unmatched: 4. This CDR3 has 13 residues. Looked up from germline, CDR1 is GTSNPN and CDR2 is SVGIG (reference sequence). The CDR3 sequence: CAWSRTSGSEQYF. CDR3 nucleotide sequence: TGTGCCTGGAGTAGGACTAGCGGATCCGAGCAGTACTTC.

Comment on this clonotype: This clone may be a read error of a much larger clone one base away. V usage is TRBV5-4 and J usage is TRBJ2-5, with D perhaps matching TRBD1 or TRBD2 (7 bases each). The V gene lost 3 bases and the J gene lost 2 bases, with 17 bases spanning the gap. Germline CDR1 SGHNT, CDR2 YYREEE (reference sequence). CDR3 size: 16 residues. The CDR3 bases are TGTGCCAGCAGCTCGACAGGGAGGGATCTTCAAGAGACCCAGTACTTC. Translating it yields CASSSTGRDLQETQYF. Full variable domain (rest looked up from reference TRBV5-4 and TRBJ2-5): ETGVTQSPTHLIKTRGQQVTLRCSSQSGHNTVSWYQQALGQGPQFIFQYYREEENGRGNFPPRFSGLQFPNYSSELNVNALELDDSALYLCASSSTGRDLQETQYFGPGTRLLVL.

This clonotype was recorded at least ten times. V is TRBV2 and J is TRBJ2-2; TRBD2 aligns across 7 bases. V was clipped by 4 bases and J by 7 bases; unmatched bases: 0. This CDR3 has 12 residues. CDR1 and CDR2 (germline): SNHLY, FYNNEI. The chain's CDR3 is CASSGGGGELFF. DNA for the CDR3: TGTGCCAGCAGTGGGGGGGGCGGGGAGCTGTTTTTT.

The chain recombines TRBV5-5 with TRBJ1-1; D not certain. The V end lost 4 bases, the J end lost 5 bases, and 15 bases lay between the germline ends. CDR1 is SGHKS and CDR2 is YYEKEE in the germline V gene (reference sequence). The CDR3 totals 14 residues. The CDR3 DNA is TGTGCCAGCAGCCCGGCGGTTTCTTGGACTGAAGCTTTCTTT. This translates into CASSPAVSWTEAFF.

The rearrangement links TRBV5-1 to TRBJ2-3, with a weak D call TRBD2 (6 bases). There are 13 residues in the CDR3. Germline V gives CDR1 SGHRS, CDR2 YFSETQ. Trimming shortened V by 6 bases and J by 0 bases, and 8 bases separated the two germline ends. DNA for the CDR3: TGCGCCAGCAACCGGGGGAGCACAGATACGCAGTATTTT. Amino acid sequence: CASNRGSTDTQYF.

This clonotype was found many times. CDR3 DNA sequence: TGTGCCAGCTCACCACAGCGGCAAGAGACCCAGTACTTC. Residues: CASSPQRQETQYF. The V call is TRBV18, the J call TRBJ2-5, with D maybe TRBD2 (5 bases). Germline CDR1 is KGHSH and CDR2 is LQKENI. The CDR3 is made up of 13 amino acids. Trimming cost V 1 base and J 2 bases, with 5 bases left between them.